Below, 20 T cell receptor beta chains from the same sample are listed, as sequenced in a study of blood T cell repertoires in COVID-19. Profiling relied on immunoSEQ multiplex PCR, and the TCRdb table lists in-frame clones only, not all of them. Of 200,000 to 250,000 clones listed, 82% are singletons. The sample taken for sequencing was PBMCs or T cells enriched from blood (not recorded which). Every receptor here comes from a woman aged 55-69 years who had recovered from COVID-19.

The J gene is TRBJ2-5, the V gene TRBV30; TRBD1 might be the D (5 bases). V lost 2 bases to trimming and J lost 3 bases, with 10 bases between them. The CDR3 is 13 residues long. Germline assignment: CDR1 GTSNPN and CDR2 SVGIG (reference sequence). CDR3 nucleotides: TGTGCCTGGAGTAGACAGTCAAAAGAGACCCAGTACTTC. This sequence encodes CAWSRQSKETQYF.

The genes are TRBV5-1 and TRBJ2-1; D unresolved. Germline CDR1 is SGHRS and CDR2 is YFSETQ. The CDR3 runs 15 residues. V gave up 0 bases and J gave up 6 bases, with 13 bases separating them. The CDR3 region has the DNA TGCGCCAGCAGCTTGGAGCCTTCAGGTGGCAATGAGCAGTTCTTC. Protein: CASSLEPSGGNEQFF. Drawing the rest from reference TRBV5-1 and TRBJ2-1, the complete variable domain is KAGVTQTPRYLIKTRGQQVTLSCSPISGHRSVSWYQQTPGQGLQFLFEYFSETQRNKGNFPGRFSGRQFSNSRSEMNVSTLELGDSALYLCASSLEPSGGNEQFFGPGTRLTVL.

This clone has only one observation. The chain carries TRBV4-1 and TRBJ2-1, with 11 bases matching TRBD2. V lost 4 bases to trimming and J lost 6 bases; unmatched junction nucleotides: 2. The CDR3 is 14 amino acids. Germline V gives CDR1 MGHRA, CDR2 YSYEKL. The CDR3 bases are TGCGCCAGCAGCCGCGGACTAGCGGGCAATGAGCAGTTCTTC. Encoded protein: CASSRGLAGNEQFF.

The chain uses TRBV11-1 and TRBJ2-7, with 7 bases fitting TRBD1. The CDR3 is 13 amino acids. Losses at the gene ends were 5 bases for V and 3 bases for J; bases not matched to a gene: 4. Germline V gives CDR1 SGHAT, CDR2 FQDESV (reference sequence). The CDR3 DNA is TGTGCCAGCAGCCCGACAGGGAGCTACGAGCAGTACTTC. It yields the protein CASSPTGSYEQYF.

This clone was seen more than once but under ten times. The rearrangement links TRBV12-3 or TRBV12-4 to TRBJ1-2, with no clear D. The germline V and J ends were trimmed by 7 bases and 10 bases, with 16 bases remaining between them. CDR3 length: 12 amino acids. For the CDR3, the DNA is TGTGCCAGCACCCCCGGGGAGGGCGACTACACCTTC. Translating gives CASTPGEGDYTF.

The genes are TRBV2 and TRBJ2-5; TRBD2 agrees at 10 bases. Losses at the gene ends were 9 bases for V and 7 bases for J; bases not matched to a gene: 14. There are 15 residues in the CDR3. The germline V gene encodes CDR1 SNHLY and CDR2 FYNNEI. CDR3 sequence: CASESSLAGAGTQYF. CDR3 in DNA: TGTGCCAGTGAATCCAGCCTAGCGGGGGCCGGGACCCAGTACTTC.

The genes are TRBV6-5 and TRBJ1-2; the match to TRBD1 covers 7 bases. The V gene end was trimmed by 2 bases and the J gene end by 7 bases; junction bases not matched to a gene: 13. This CDR3 comprises 16 residues. CDR1 and CDR2 from the germline V gene are MNHEY and SVGAGI. The DNA of the CDR3 is TGTGCCAGCAGTTACCATCAGAACGACAGGGCCAGTGGCTACACCTTC. This encodes CASSYHQNDRASGYTF.

The rearrangement uses TRBV10-3 and TRBJ2-2; no reliable D call. The V gene lost 0 bases and the J gene lost 7 bases, with 6 bases spanning the gap. CDR3 size: 13 residues. In germline, CDR1 is ENHRY, CDR2 SYGVKD. CDR3 sequence reads: CAISESGGGELFF. CDR3 DNA sequence: TGTGCCATCAGTGAGTCCGGCGGCGGGGAGCTGTTTTTT.

The gene calls are TRBV25-1 and TRBJ2-4, with 11 bases matching TRBD1. Trimming removed 5 bases from V and 6 bases from J; junction bases left unmatched: 9. The CDR3 has 16 residues. Germline lookup yields CDR1 MGHDK and CDR2 SYGVNS. CDR3: CASSRSGTGGANIQYF. The CDR3 DNA reads TGTGCCAGCAGTAGATCTGGGACAGGGGGGGCAAACATTCAGTACTTC.

The rearrangement uses TRBV3-1 (or the pseudogene TRBV3-2) and TRBJ2-4; TRBD2 might be the D (5 bases). The CDR3 loop spans 13 amino acids. Deletions cut 8 bases from V and 9 bases from J, with 17 bases between. The V gene's germline CDR1 is LGHDT and CDR2 YNNKEL (reference sequence). CDR3 amino acids: CASGGLNTLIQYF. In DNA, the CDR3 is TGTGCCAGCGGCGGACTGAACACGCTCATTCAGTACTTC.

This clone was observed once. V is TRBV10-3 and J is TRBJ2-2; weak D call: TRBD2 (6 bases). From germline, CDR1 is ENHRY and CDR2 SYGVKD. The CDR3 is made up of 15 amino acids. With 10 bases removed from V and 1 base from J, the gap between germline ends came to 16 bases. The CDR3 DNA sequence: TGTGCCACCCACGATTCAGCGGGGAACACCGGGGAGCTGTTTTTT. Translation gives CATHDSAGNTGELFF.

The rearrangement uses TRBV6-2 or TRBV6-3 and TRBJ2-7; TRBD1 matches 8 bases. Germline V lookup: CDR1 MNHEY, CDR2 SVGEGT. J was trimmed by 5 bases and V by 0 bases; bases with no gene match: 18. The CDR3 is 19 residues long. In DNA form, the CDR3 reads TGTGCCAGCAGTTACTCCCCGGACAGGGTGGTTATTTTATGGGACGAGCAGTACTTC. It encodes CASSYSPDRVVILWDEQYF.

The chain has TRBV7-8 and TRBJ1-4; D not certain. V was shortened by 1 base and J by 0 bases, with 6 bases between the two germline ends. Germline loops: CDR1 SGHVS, CDR2 FQNEAQ. There are 15 residues in the CDR3. DNA for the CDR3: TGTGCCAGCAGCTTAGGGGCTACAACTAATGAAAAACTGTTTTTT. This translates into CASSLGATTNEKLFF.

This chain uses TRBV5-4 with TRBJ2-6; D is unclear. CDR3 length equals 16 residues. Looked up from germline, CDR1 is SGHNT and CDR2 is YYREEE (reference sequence). V was clipped by 0 bases and J by 0 bases, with 7 bases between them. The CDR3 loop reads CASSLGPLSGANVLTF. The CDR3 coding sequence is TGTGCCAGCAGCTTGGGCCCACTCTCTGGGGCCAACGTCCTGACTTTC.

This clone was recorded a few times. The chain links TRBV12-3 or TRBV12-4 to TRBJ1-1, with TRBD1 identical over 7 bases. This CDR3 spans 13 amino acids. The J segment lost 0 bases and the V segment lost 8 bases, leaving 3 bases of the junction unmatched. The CDR3 here is CASGTDMNTEAFF. In DNA form, the CDR3 reads TGTGCCAGCGGGACAGATATGAACACTGAAGCTTTCTTT.

The chain carries TRBV6-5 and TRBJ1-3; D is unresolved. From germline, CDR1 is MNHEY and CDR2 SVGAGI. The CDR3 consists of 15 residues. V lost 8 bases to trimming and J lost 0 bases, with 14 bases between them. The CDR3 DNA sequence: TGTGCCAGCGTGGCGGGGTATTCCTCTGGAAACACCATATATTTT. Amino acids: CASVAGYSSGNTIYF.

This chain uses TRBV6-5 with TRBJ1-5, with TRBD1 matching over 8 bases. J lost 7 bases, V lost 6 bases, and 8 bases had no gene match. Germline values: CDR1 MNHEY, CDR2 SVGAGI. This CDR3 is built from 14 residues. The CDR3 DNA reads as TGTGCCAGCAGCAAGGACAGGGTAAAACAGCCCCAGCATTTT. This sequence encodes CASSKDRVKQPQHF.

The rearrangement uses TRBV6-5 and TRBJ2-1; D ambiguous. V lost 2 bases to trimming and J lost 2 bases, with 7 bases between them. The CDR3 runs 14 residues. Germline V gene lookup returns CDR1 MNHEY and CDR2 SVGAGI. The CDR3: CASSYDFTYNEQFF. The CDR3 nucleotides are TGTGCCAGCAGTTACGACTTTACCTACAATGAGCAGTTCTTC.

The chain carries TRBV7-9 and TRBJ2-3, with 10 bases identical to TRBD2. The junction had 8 bases not matched to a gene; V was cut back by 5 bases and J by 0 bases. Germline CDR1 and CDR2: SEHNR and FQNEAQ (reference sequence). This CDR3 comprises 17 residues. CDR3 sequence reads: CASSLFGLAVSTDTQYF. The CDR3 nucleotides are TGTGCCAGCAGCCTATTCGGACTAGCGGTTAGCACAGATACGCAGTATTTT.

The rearrangement links TRBV18 to TRBJ2-5; the D is unclear. The length of the CDR3 is 13 residues. The V gene lost 3 bases and the J gene lost 5 bases, with 10 bases spanning the gap. The V gene's germline CDR1 is KGHSH and CDR2 LQKENI. The chain's CDR3 is CASSPLNGETQYF. CDR3 DNA sequence: TGTGCCAGCTCACCCCTCAACGGGGAGACCCAGTACTTC.